What follows are 2 T cell receptor beta chains derived from one specimen sequenced in a study of cytomegalovirus exposure and HLA in healthy donors. The PCR was carried out with 60 Vbeta primers and 13 Jbeta primers. Method: immunoSEQ multiplex PCR; TCRdb's copy keeps in-frame clones and lacks some. In the table there are more than 100,000 clones, 77% of which are singletons. Sequencing used PBMCs. These TCRs come from a human donor in good health.

The chain combines TRBV6-5 with TRBJ1-1, with 7 bases that match TRBD1. The junction had 8 bases not matched to a gene; V was cut back by 2 bases and J by 5 bases. The CDR3 is made up of 15 amino acids. Germline V gene sequence: CDR1 MNHEY, CDR2 SVGAGI. CDR3 DNA sequence: TGTGCCAGCAGTTACCCCTCGCAGGGGGGAACTGAAGCTTTCTTT. It translates to CASSYPSQGGTEAFF.

The rearrangement links TRBV6-4 to TRBJ2-1; 8 positions match TRBD2. Per the germline V gene, CDR1 is MRHNA and CDR2 is SNTAGT. The CDR3 covers 15 residues. V lost 6 bases and J lost 2; bases outside the gene matches: 6. The CDR3 is CASSPLADPYNEQFF. CDR3 in DNA: TGTGCCAGCAGCCCACTAGCGGATCCCTACAATGAGCAGTTCTTC.